This T cell receptor beta chain was documented in a study of somatic mutations in cytotoxic T cells in rheumatoid arthritis. TCRdb's copy holds only in-frame clones and misses some; the assay was immunoSEQ multiplex PCR. The profile shows several thousand clones, 80% of them singletons. V lost 4 bases and J 5 bases, leaving 18 bases between the germline ends. Germline-derived CDR1 and CDR2 are SGHNT and YYREEE (reference sequence). CDR3 length: 15 residues. Positive magnetic bead selection separated CD4+ and CD8+ cells, and flow cytometry confirmed purity. This clonotype was obtained from an adult with rheumatoid arthritis. Sequencing was performed on CD8+ T cells sorted from blood. The chain joins TRBV5-4 to TRBJ1-1, with D tentatively TRBD1 (6 bases). The CDR3 DNA is TGTGCCAGCAGCGGTACACAGGGATGGAGGACTGAAGCTTTCTTT. Protein: CASSGTQGWRTEAFF.